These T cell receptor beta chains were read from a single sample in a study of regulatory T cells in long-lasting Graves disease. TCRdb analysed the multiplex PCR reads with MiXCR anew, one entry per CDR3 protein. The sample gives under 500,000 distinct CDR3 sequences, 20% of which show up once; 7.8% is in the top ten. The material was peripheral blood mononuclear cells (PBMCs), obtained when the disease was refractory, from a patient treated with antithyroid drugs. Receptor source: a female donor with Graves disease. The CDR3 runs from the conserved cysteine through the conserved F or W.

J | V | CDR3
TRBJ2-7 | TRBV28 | CASSSGVGAYEQYF
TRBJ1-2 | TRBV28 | CASSFYRGPYGYTF
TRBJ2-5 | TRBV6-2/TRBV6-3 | CASSYGSRVETQYF
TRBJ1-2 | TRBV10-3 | CAIPDEGDYGYTF
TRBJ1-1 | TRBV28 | CASTSGGALGGTEAFF
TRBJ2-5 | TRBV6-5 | CASSSGTIYQETQYF
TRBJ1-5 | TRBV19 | CASSIDLGGLNQPQHF
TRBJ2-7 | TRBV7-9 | CAIPTSESSYEQYF
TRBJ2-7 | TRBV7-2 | CASSTTNSYEQYF
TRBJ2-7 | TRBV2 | CASSARLLAGEPGQYF
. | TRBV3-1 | CASSQEASGRWDEQFF
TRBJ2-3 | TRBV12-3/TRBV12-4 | CASSQQGLGDTQYF
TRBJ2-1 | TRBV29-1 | CSVVTGLAGVEQFF